A single sample gave rise to the 9 T cell receptor beta chains below, sequenced in a study of cytomegalovirus exposure and HLA in healthy donors. Produced via immunoSEQ multiplex PCR; TCRdb's table is partial and in-frame only. Of 50,000 or so clones listed, 94% are singletons. The source material was PBMCs. These receptors were collected from a woman under 30 in good health and CMV-seropositive.

The gene calls are TRBV27 and TRBJ2-3, with TRBD1 matching 7 bases. Germline V gene lookup returns CDR1 MNHEY and CDR2 SMNVEV (reference sequence). CDR3 length: 19 residues. J lost 2 bases, V lost 3 bases, and 17 bases had no gene match. The CDR3 DNA sequence: TGTGCCAGCAGTTTCATCGACGGGCCTCCTAGGGGGCACACAGATACGCAGTATTTT. It is translated as CASSFIDGPPRGHTDTQYF.

This sequence joins TRBV9 and TRBJ1-2; TRBD1 is a possible D gene (5 bases). This CDR3 is 14 amino acids long. V was clipped by 1 base and J by 7 bases, with 14 bases between them. Germline lookup yields CDR1 SGDLS and CDR2 YYNGEE. CDR3 loop: CASSVSPGQPGYTF. The CDR3 coding sequence is TGTGCCAGCAGCGTATCCCCAGGGCAACCTGGCTACACCTTC.

The chain links TRBV2 to TRBJ2-2, with 14 bases aligning to TRBD2. The CDR3 covers 16 residues. Per germline, CDR1 SNHLY and CDR2 FYNNEI. J was trimmed by 7 bases and V by 7 bases; bases with no gene match: 8. DNA for the CDR3: TGTGCCAGCAAGGGACTAGCGGGAGTTTTAGTCGGGGAGCTGTTTTTT. This encodes CASKGLAGVLVGELFF.

The chain employs TRBV29-1 and TRBJ1-2, with TRBD1 identical over 8 bases. The CDR3 contains 11 residues. Trimming cost V 6 bases and J 8 bases; bases outside gene matches: 5. Per the germline V gene, CDR1 is SQVTM and CDR2 is ANQGSEA. CDR3 coding DNA: TGCAGCGTGGCACAGGGGGGAGGCTACACCTTC. Its protein is CSVAQGGGYTF. Filled out from reference TRBV29-1 and TRBJ1-2, the complete variable domain reads SAVISQKPSRDICQRGTSLTIQCQVDSQVTMMFWYRQQPGQSLTLIATANQGSEATYESGFVIDKFPISRPNLTFSTLTVSNMSPEDSSIYLCSVAQGGGYTFGSGTRLTVV.

This chain connects TRBV6-1 to TRBJ1-5, with D hard to call. With 2 bases removed from V and 9 bases from J, the gap between germline ends came to 17 bases. Germline lookup yields CDR1 MNHNS and CDR2 SASEGT. This CDR3 comprises 15 residues. CDR3 sequence: CASSELTGGRGPQHF. Here the CDR3 DNA reads TGTGCCAGCAGTGAATTAACGGGCGGCCGGGGGCCCCAGCATTTT.

The chain employs TRBV10-1 and TRBJ2-1; TRBD1 might be the D (5 bases). The germline V gene has CDR1 WNHNN and CDR2 SYGVQD (reference sequence). V lost 0 bases and J lost 7, with 13 bases in between. This CDR3 region has 15 residues. In nucleotides, the CDR3 is TGCGCCAGCAGTGAGTCCCAGGGATGGGCGAATGAGCAGTTCTTC. It translates to CASSESQGWANEQFF.

The chain combines TRBV19 with TRBJ2-7; D unclear. The germline V gene encodes CDR1 LNHDA and CDR2 SQIVND (reference sequence). The CDR3 totals 13 residues. V was cut by 6 bases and J by 3 bases, with 12 bases left in between. The CDR3, as DNA: TGTGCCAGTAGCTCGACCCTAGACTACGAGCAGTACTTC. This gives the protein CASSSTLDYEQYF.

The chain combines TRBV7-9 with TRBJ2-3, with TRBD2 identical over 14 bases. This CDR3 comprises 14 residues. Germline values: CDR1 SEHNR, CDR2 FQNEAQ (reference sequence). The J segment lost 5 bases and the V segment lost 7 bases, leaving 2 bases of the junction unmatched. CDR3 coding DNA: TGTGCCAGCACGGGACTAGCGGGAGAAGATACGCAGTATTTT. This translates into CASTGLAGEDTQYF.

This clone was seen more than once but under ten times. The same CDR3 can be traced to other DNA sequences in this sample. DNA of the CDR3: TGTGCCAGCAGTGTGGGCGGGTTGAACATTCAGTACTTC. It is translated as CASSVGGLNIQYF. The J gene is TRBJ2-4, the V gene TRBV2; a possible D gene is TRBD2 (5 bases). There are 13 residues in the CDR3. CDR1 SNHLY and CDR2 FYNNEI come from the germline V gene. Trimming shortened V by 4 bases and J by 7 bases, and 11 bases separated the two germline ends.